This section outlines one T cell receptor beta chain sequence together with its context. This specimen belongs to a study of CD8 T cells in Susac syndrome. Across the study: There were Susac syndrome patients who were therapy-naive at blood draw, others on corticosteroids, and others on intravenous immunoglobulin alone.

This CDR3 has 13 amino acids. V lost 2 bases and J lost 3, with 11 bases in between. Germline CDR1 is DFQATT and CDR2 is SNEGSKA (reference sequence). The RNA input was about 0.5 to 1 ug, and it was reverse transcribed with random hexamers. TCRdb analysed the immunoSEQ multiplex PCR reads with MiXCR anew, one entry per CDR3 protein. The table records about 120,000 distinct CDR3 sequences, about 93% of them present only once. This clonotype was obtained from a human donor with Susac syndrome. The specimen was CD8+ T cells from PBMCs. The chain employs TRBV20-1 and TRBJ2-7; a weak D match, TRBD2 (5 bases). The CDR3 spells CSARFELDYEQYF. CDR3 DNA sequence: TGCAGTGCTAGATTCGAACTAGACTACGAGCAGTACTTC.